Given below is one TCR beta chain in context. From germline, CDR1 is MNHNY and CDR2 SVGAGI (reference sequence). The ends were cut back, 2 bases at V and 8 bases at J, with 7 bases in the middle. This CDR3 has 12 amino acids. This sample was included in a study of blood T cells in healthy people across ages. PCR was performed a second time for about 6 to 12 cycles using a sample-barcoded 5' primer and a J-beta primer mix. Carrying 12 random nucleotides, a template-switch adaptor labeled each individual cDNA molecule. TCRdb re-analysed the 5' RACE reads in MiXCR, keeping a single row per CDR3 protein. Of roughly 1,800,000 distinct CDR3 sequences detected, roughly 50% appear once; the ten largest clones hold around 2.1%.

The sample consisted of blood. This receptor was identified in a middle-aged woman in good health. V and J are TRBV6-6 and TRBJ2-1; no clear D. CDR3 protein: CASSYATYEQFF. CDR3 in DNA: TGTGCCAGCAGTTACGCGACGTATGAGCAGTTCTTC.